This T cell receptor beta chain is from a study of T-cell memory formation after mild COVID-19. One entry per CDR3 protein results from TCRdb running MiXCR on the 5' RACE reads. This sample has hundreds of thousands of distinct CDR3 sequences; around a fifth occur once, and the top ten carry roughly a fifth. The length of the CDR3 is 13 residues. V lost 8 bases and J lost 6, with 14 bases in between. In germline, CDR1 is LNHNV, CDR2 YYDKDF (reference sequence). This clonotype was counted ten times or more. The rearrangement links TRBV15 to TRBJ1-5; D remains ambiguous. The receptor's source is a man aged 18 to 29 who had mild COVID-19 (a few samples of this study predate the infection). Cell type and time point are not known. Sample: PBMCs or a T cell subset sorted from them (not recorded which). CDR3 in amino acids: CATSRGTGQPQHF. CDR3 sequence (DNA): TGTGCCACCTCTCGTGGAACGGGTCAGCCCCAGCATTTT.